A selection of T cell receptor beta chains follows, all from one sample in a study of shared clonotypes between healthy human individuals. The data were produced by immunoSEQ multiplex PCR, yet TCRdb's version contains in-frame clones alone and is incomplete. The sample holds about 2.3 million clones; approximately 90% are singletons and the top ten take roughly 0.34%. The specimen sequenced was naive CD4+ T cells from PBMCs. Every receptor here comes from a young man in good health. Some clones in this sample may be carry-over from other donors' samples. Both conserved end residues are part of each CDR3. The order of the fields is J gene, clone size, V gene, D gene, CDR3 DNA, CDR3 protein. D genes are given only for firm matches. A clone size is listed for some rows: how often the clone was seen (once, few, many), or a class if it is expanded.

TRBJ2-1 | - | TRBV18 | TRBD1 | TGTGCCAGCTCACTACAGAGGACAGGGACGGAGCAGTTCTTC | CASSLQRTGTEQFF
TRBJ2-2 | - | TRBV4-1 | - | TGCGCCAGCAGCCAATCAACTAGCCGGCGAGCCACCGGGGAGCTGTTTTTT | CASSQSTSRRATGELFF
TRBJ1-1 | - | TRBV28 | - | TGTGCCAGCAGTTTCTCCCCCCCGGTCGGGACTGAAGCTTTCTTT | CASSFSPPVGTEAFF
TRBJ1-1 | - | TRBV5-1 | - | TGCGCCAGCAGCTGGATACAGGGGAACACTGAAGCTTTCTTT | CASSWIQGNTEAFF
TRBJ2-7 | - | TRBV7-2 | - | TGTGCCAGCAGCCCCGGAGGGACTTCGCAAAGGTACGAGCAGTACTTC | CASSPGGTSQRYEQYF
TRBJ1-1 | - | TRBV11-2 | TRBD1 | TGTGCCAGCAGCTTAGCTCCGGGACAGGGGGTAACTGAAGCTTTCTTT | CASSLAPGQGVTEAFF
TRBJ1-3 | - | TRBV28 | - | TGTGCCAGCAGTTTAAAGTTCTCTGGAAACACCATATATTTT | CASSLKFSGNTIYF
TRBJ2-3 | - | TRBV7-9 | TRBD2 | TGTGCCAGCAGCTTGGGACTAAACACAGATACGCAGTATTTT | CASSLGLNTDTQYF
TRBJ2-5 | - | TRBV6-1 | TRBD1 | TGTGCCAGCAGTGCCGGGACAGAAGAGACCCAGTACTTC | CASSAGTEETQYF
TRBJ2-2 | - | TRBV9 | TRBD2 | TGTGCCAGCAGCGTTTTCTCTAGCGGGAACACCGGGGAGCTGTTTTTT | CASSVFSSGNTGELFF
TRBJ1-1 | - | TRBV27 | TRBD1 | TGTGCCAGCAGTTTAAAAGTGGTCAGGGGGCACACTGAAGCTTTCTTT | CASSLKVVRGHTEAFF
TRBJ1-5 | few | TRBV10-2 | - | TGCGCCAGCAGTGCGATTTTTGGGGGGCAGCCCCAGCATTTT | CASSAIFGGQPQHF
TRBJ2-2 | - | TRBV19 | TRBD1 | TGTGCCAGTAGTCGGGACAGGGGGCAGACCGGGGAGCTGTTTTTT | CASSRDRGQTGELFF
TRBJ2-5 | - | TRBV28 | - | TGTGCCAGCCGCCCGAGGGTGGTAGAGACCCAGTACTTC | CASRPRVVETQYF
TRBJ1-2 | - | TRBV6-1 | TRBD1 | TGTGCCAGCAGGCCGGGGACAGGCGGCGGCTACACCTTC | CASRPGTGGGYTF
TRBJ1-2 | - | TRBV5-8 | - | TGTGCCAGCAGCTTGGAACCAGTAGTTCGAAATGGCTACACCTTC | CASSLEPVVRNGYTF
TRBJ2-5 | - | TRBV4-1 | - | TGCGCCAGCAGCCAAGATATGTCGTCCCAGTACTTC | CASSQDMSSQYF
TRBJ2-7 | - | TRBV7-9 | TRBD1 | TGTGCCAGCAGCCTTACCACCCCGGACAGGGGTAACGAGCAGTACTTC | CASSLTTPDRGNEQYF
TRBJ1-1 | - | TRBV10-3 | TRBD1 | TGTGCCATCAGGGCCGGGACAGACAACACTGAAGCTTTCTTT | CAIRAGTDNTEAFF
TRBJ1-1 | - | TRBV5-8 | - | TGTGCCAGCAGCTTCGGCAGACAAACACTGAATGTCTTT | CASSFGRQTLNVF
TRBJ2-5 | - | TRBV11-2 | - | TGTGCCAGCAGCCGACCTGAGGGGGGTTGGCGAGAGACCCAGTACTTC | CASSRPEGGWRETQYF
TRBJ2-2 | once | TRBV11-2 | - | TGTGCCAGCAGCTTAGATCTCAGGTTCGGGGAGCTGTTTTTT | CASSLDLRFGELFF
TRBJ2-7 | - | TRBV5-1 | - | TGCGCCAGCAGCGGCCAGGGCAGCTCCTACGAGCAGTACTTC | CASSGQGSSYEQYF
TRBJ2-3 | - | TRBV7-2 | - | TGTGCCAGCAGCGCCGGGATAGATACGCAGTATTTT | CASSAGIDTQYF
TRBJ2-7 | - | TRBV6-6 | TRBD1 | TGTGCCAGCAGTTACGGGACAGGGTCTTCCTACGAGCAGTACTTC | CASSYGTGSSYEQYF
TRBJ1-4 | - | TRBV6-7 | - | TGTGCCAGCAGTTACGTTACGGACAGACCCCCAACTAATGAAAAACTGTTTTTT | CASSYVTDRPPTNEKLFF
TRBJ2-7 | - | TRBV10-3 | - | TGTGCCATCAGTGAGAGTCCGGGGCTCTCCTACGAGCAGTACTTC | CAISESPGLSYEQYF
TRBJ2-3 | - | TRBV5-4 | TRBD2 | TGTGCCAGCAGTCGCAATGAGCGGGAGGGAGGTCGGACAGATACGCAGTATTTT | CASSRNEREGGRTDTQYF
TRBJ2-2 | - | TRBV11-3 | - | TGTGCCAGCAGCCTCGGGACCGGCACCGGGGAGCTGTTTTTT | CASSLGTGTGELFF
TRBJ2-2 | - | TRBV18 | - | TGTGCCAGCTCAACAGACGGCGGGGAGCTGTTTTTT | CASSTDGGELFF
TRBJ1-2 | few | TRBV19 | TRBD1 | TGTGCCAGTAACCCAGGGGGCGCGGGAGGCTACACCTTC | CASNPGGAGGYTF
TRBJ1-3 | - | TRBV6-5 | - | TGTGCCAGCAGTTACAGCTACTCTGGAAACACCATATATTTT | CASSYSYSGNTIYF
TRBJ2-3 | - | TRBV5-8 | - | TGTGCCAGCAGCGTACGTCCCCCTGATACGCAGTATTTT | CASSVRPPDTQYF
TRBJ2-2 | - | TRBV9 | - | TGTGCCAGCAGCCCCCGGGACCTCAGTGGGGAGCTGTTTTTT | CASSPRDLSGELFF
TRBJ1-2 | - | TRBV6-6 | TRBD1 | TGTGCCAGTTCTAGCGGGTTAGGGGGCAATGGTGGCTACACCTTC | CASSSGLGGNGGYTF
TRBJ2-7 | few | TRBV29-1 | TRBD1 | TGCAGCGTGGGCGGTGGACAGGGTTTCTACGAGCAGTACTTC | CSVGGGQGFYEQYF
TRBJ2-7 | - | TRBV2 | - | TGTGCCAGCAGTGAGGCTAGCGTCTACTTC | CASSEASVYF
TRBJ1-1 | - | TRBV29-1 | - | TGCAGCGTTGCTCATGTCATGAACACTGAAGCTTTCTTT | CSVAHVMNTEAFF
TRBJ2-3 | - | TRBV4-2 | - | TGTGCCAGCAGCCAAGATGCGTTCGGAGCGCTTTCTAGCACAGATACGCAGTATTTT | CASSQDAFGALSSTDTQYF
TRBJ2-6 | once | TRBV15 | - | TGTGCCACCAGCTTGAGGCGGGGCTCTGGGGCCAACGTCCTGACTTTC | CATSLRRGSGANVLTF
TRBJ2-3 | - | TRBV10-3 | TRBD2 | TGTGCCATCAGTCGACTAGCGGACACATCAGATACGCAGTATTTT | CAISRLADTSDTQYF
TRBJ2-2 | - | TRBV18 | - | TGTGCCAGCACGACTCGACAGCCGAACACCGGGGAGCTGTTTTTT | CASTTRQPNTGELFF
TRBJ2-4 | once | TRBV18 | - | TGTGCCAGCTCACCAACCGTCCAAGCCAAAAACATTCAGTACTTC | CASSPTVQAKNIQYF
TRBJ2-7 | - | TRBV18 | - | TGTGCCAGCTCACCCTTCGGGAGAGACGAGCAGTACTTC | CASSPFGRDEQYF
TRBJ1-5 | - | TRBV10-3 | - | TGTGCCATCAGTGACTACAATCAGCCCCAGCATTTT | CAISDYNQPQHF